This T cell receptor (beta chain) was documented in a study of early T cells in non-severe SARS-CoV-2 infection. This clonotype was counted a few times. There are 14 residues in the CDR3. Germline V gene sequence: CDR1 SGHKS, CDR2 YYEKEE (reference sequence). V dropped 4 bases and J dropped 3 bases, with 11 bases sitting between them. TCRdb re-derived calls from the 5' RACE reads in MiXCR, one entry per CDR3 protein. The repertoire consists of 80,000 or so distinct CDR3 sequences, with about an eighth occurring once and the leading ten covering roughly 3%. The specimen sequenced was whole blood. This TCR was sampled from an adult who was a healthcare worker with PCR-confirmed SARS-CoV-2 infection or an uninfected control (not recorded which). This chain links TRBV5-5 with TRBJ2-4, with D unresolved. For the CDR3, the DNA is TGTGCCAGCAGCCGATCCCTAGTCAAAAACATTCAGTACTTC. This translates into CASSRSLVKNIQYF.